The TCR beta chain described here comes from a study of response to subunit inactivated influenza vaccine. This clonotype appeared a few times. Germline V gives CDR1 LNHDA, CDR2 SQIVND (reference sequence). Trimming removed 2 bases at V and 5 bases at J, with 7 bases between. This CDR3 contains 13 residues. TCRdb analysed the RT-PCR reads with MiXCR anew, one entry per CDR3 protein. The table records roughly 540,000 distinct CDR3 sequences, roughly 23% of them present only once. The sample was also linked to a second study, of T cells expressing NK-cell markers. That study adds: The cDNA for TCR beta came from 5'RACE template switching with UMIs. One of eight sequenced donors was HCMV-seronegative; the other seven were seropositive. HCMV specificity was not established for the expanded NKG2C+ T cell clones.

The sequence was obtained from a man in his fifties who received an inactivated influenza vaccine. The gene calls are TRBV19 and TRBJ1-5; D is unresolved. The sequences come from CD4+ T cells sorted from PBMCs, collected about 12 days after vaccination. CDR3 residues: CASSISLDQPQHF. The CDR3 coding sequence is TGTGCCAGTAGTATATCCCTGGATCAGCCCCAGCATTTT.